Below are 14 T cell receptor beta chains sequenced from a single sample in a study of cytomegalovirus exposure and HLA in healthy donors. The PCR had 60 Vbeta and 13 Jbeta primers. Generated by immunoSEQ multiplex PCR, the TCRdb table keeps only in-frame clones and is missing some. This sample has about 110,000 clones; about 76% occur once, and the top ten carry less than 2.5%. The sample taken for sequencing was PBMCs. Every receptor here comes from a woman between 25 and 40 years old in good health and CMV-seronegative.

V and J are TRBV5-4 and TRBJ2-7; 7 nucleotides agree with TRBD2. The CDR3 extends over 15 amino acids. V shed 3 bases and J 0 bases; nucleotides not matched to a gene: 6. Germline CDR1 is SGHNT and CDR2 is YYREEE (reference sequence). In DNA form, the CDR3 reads TGTGCCAGCAGCTCCCTAGCGGAGTACTCCTACGAGCAGTACTTC. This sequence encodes CASSSLAEYSYEQYF.

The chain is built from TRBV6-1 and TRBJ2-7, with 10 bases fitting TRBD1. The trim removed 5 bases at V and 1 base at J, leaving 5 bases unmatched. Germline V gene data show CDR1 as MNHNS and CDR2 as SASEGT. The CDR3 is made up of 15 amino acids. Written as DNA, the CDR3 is TGTGCCAGCAGTACTATGGACAGGGGGTCCTACGAGCAGTACTTC. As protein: CASSTMDRGSYEQYF.

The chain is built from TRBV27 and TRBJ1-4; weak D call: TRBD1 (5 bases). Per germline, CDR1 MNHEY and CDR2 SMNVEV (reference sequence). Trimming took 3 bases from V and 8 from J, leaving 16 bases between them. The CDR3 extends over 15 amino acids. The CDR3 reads CASSFIRQPREKLFF. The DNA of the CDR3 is TGTGCCAGCAGTTTCATCAGACAGCCAAGGGAAAAACTGTTTTTT.

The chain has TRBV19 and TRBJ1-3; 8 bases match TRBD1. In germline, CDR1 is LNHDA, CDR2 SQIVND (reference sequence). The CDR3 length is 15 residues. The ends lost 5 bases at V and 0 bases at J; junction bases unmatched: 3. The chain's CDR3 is CASSRQGFSGNTIYF. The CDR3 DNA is TGTGCCAGTAGTCGACAGGGGTTCTCTGGAAACACCATATATTTT.

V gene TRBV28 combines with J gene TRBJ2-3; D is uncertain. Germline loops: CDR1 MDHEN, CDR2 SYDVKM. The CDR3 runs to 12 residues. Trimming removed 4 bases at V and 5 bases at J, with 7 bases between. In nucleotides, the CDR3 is TGTGCCAGCAGTTCCCCCGGAGATACGCAGTATTTT. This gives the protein CASSSPGDTQYF.

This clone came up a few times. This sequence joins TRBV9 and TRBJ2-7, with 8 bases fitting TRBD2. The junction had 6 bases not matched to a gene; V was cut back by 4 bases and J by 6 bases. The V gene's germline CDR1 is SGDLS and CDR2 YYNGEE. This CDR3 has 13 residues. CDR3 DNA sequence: TGTGCCAGCAGCTCGGGGGGGAGTTCCGAGCAGTACTTC. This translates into CASSSGGSSEQYF.

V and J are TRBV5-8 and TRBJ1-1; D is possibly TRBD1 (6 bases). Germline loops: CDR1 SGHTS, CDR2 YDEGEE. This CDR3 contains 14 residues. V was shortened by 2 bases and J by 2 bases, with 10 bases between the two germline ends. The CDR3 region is CASSFYRDNTEAFF. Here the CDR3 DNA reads TGTGCCAGCAGCTTCTACAGGGATAACACTGAAGCTTTCTTT.

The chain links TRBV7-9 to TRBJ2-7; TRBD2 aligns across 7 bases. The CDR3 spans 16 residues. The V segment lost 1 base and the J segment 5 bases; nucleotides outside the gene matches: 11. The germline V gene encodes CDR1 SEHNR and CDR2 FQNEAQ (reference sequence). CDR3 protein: CASSLGAKAGFHEQYF. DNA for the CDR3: TGTGCCAGCAGCTTAGGGGCAAAAGCGGGATTCCACGAGCAGTACTTC.

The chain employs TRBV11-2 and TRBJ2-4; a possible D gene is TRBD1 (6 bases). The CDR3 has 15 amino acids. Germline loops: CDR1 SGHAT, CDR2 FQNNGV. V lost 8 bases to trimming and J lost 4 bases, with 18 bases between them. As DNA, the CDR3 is TGTGCCAGCGAAGATGTCAGGGGTAGGAAAAACATTCAGTACTTC. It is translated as CASEDVRGRKNIQYF.

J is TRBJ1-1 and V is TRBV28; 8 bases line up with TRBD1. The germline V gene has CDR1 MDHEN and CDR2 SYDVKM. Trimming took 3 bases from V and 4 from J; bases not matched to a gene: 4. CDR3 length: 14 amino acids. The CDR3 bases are TGTGCCAGCAGTTTCAGGGGGCGCCTCACTGAAGCTTTCTTT. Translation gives CASSFRGRLTEAFF.

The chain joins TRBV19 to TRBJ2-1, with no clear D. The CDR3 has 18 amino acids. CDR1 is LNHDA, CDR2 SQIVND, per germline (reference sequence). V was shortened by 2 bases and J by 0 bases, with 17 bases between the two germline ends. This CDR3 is CASSIRGNVRSSYNEQFF. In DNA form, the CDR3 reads TGTGCCAGTAGTATACGTGGTAACGTCCGGAGCTCCTACAATGAGCAGTTCTTC.

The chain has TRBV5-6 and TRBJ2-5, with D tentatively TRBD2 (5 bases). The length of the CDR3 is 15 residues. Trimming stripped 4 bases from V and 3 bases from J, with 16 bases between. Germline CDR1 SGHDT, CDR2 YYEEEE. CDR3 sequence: CASSILPTREETQYF. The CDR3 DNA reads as TGTGCCAGCAGCATCCTCCCGACGAGGGAAGAGACCCAGTACTTC. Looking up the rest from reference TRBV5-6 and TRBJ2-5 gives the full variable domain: DAGVTQSPTHLIKTRGQQVTLRCSPKSGHDTVSWYQQALGQGPQFIFQYYEEEERQRGNFPDRFSGHQFPNYSSELNVNALLLGDSALYLCASSILPTREETQYFGPGTRLLVL.

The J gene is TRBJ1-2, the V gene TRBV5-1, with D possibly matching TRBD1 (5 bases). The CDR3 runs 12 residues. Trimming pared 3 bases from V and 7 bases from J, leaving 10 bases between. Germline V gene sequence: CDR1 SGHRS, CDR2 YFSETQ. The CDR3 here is CASSSGISGYTF. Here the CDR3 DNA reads TGCGCCAGCAGCTCAGGGATTAGTGGCTACACCTTC.

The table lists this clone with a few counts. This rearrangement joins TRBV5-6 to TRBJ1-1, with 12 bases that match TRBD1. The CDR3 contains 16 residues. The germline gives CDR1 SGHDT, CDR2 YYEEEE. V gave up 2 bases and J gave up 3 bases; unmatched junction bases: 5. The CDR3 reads CASSFGTGGRDTEAFF. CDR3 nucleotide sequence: TGTGCCAGCAGCTTCGGGACAGGGGGCAGGGACACTGAAGCTTTCTTT. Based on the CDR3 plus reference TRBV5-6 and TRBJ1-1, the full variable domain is DAGVTQSPTHLIKTRGQQVTLRCSPKSGHDTVSWYQQALGQGPQFIFQYYEEEERQRGNFPDRFSGHQFPNYSSELNVNALLLGDSALYLCASSFGTGGRDTEAFFGQGTRLTVV.